This T cell receptor (beta chain) was sequenced for a study of blood T cell repertoires in COVID-19. At the level of the study: Acute and convalescent COVID-19 specimens originated in the United States, Italy and Spain.

The V gene end was trimmed by 2 bases and the J gene end by 1 base; junction bases not matched to a gene: 10. From germline, CDR1 is LNHDA and CDR2 SQIVND (reference sequence). The CDR3 has 17 residues. Produced via immunoSEQ multiplex PCR; TCRdb's table is partial and in-frame only. Of 130,000 to 150,000 clones detected, around 87% appear once; the ten largest clones hold 4% to 4.5%. The specimen sequenced was peripheral blood. This chain connects TRBV19 to TRBJ1-1; 7 bases map to TRBD1. The sequence came from a woman between 35 and 50 years old with acute or convalescent COVID-19. Written as DNA, the CDR3 is TGTGCCAGTAGTATACTCCCCGGGACAGCGAAGAACACTGAAGCTTTCTTT. Protein sequence: CASSILPGTAKNTEAFF.